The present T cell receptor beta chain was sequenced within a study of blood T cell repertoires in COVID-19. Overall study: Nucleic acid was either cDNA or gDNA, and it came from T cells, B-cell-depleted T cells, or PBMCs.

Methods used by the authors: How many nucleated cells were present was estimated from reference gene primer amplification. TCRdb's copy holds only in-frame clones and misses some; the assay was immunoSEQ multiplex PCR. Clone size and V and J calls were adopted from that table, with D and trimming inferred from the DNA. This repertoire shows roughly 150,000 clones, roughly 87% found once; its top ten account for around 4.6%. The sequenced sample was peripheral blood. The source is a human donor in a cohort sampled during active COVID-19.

The CDR3 loop is CASSYASRGVETQYF. CDR3 bases: TGTGCCAGCAGTTACGCCTCGCGAGGTGTGGAGACCCAGTACTTC. The V gene is TRBV6-2 or TRBV6-3, the J gene TRBJ2-5; unclear D gene. Germline V gene data show CDR1 as MNHEY and CDR2 as SVGEGT. The CDR3 is 15 residues long. V dropped 2 bases and J dropped 5 bases, with 15 bases sitting between them.